This T cell receptor beta chain appears in the sequencing data of a study of T-cell reconstitution after alpha-beta-depleted transplantation in children. Germline V CDR1 and CDR2: SGHRS, YFSETQ. CDR3 length equals 15 residues. V dropped 4 bases and J dropped 0 bases, with 12 bases sitting between them. Preparation of the TCRbeta library used unique molecular identifiers. From the PCR reads, TCRdb called clonotypes with MiXCR, one entry per CDR3 protein. There are around 600,000 distinct CDR3 sequences in the sample; under 25% occur only once, and 13% to 15% lies in the top ten. The specimen was PBMCs, mostly from graft donor cells, collected 360 days after TCRalphabeta/CD19-depleted stem cell transplant. The chain is built from TRBV5-1 and TRBJ2-3; possibly TRBD1 for D (5 bases). The clonotype originates from a boy less than two years old who had a stem cell transplant for acute myeloid leukemia, so the T cells may come from the graft donor. Here the CDR3 reads CASSLDSFSTDTQYF. CDR3 DNA sequence: TGCGCCAGCAGCCTCGACAGTTTTAGCACAGATACGCAGTATTTT.